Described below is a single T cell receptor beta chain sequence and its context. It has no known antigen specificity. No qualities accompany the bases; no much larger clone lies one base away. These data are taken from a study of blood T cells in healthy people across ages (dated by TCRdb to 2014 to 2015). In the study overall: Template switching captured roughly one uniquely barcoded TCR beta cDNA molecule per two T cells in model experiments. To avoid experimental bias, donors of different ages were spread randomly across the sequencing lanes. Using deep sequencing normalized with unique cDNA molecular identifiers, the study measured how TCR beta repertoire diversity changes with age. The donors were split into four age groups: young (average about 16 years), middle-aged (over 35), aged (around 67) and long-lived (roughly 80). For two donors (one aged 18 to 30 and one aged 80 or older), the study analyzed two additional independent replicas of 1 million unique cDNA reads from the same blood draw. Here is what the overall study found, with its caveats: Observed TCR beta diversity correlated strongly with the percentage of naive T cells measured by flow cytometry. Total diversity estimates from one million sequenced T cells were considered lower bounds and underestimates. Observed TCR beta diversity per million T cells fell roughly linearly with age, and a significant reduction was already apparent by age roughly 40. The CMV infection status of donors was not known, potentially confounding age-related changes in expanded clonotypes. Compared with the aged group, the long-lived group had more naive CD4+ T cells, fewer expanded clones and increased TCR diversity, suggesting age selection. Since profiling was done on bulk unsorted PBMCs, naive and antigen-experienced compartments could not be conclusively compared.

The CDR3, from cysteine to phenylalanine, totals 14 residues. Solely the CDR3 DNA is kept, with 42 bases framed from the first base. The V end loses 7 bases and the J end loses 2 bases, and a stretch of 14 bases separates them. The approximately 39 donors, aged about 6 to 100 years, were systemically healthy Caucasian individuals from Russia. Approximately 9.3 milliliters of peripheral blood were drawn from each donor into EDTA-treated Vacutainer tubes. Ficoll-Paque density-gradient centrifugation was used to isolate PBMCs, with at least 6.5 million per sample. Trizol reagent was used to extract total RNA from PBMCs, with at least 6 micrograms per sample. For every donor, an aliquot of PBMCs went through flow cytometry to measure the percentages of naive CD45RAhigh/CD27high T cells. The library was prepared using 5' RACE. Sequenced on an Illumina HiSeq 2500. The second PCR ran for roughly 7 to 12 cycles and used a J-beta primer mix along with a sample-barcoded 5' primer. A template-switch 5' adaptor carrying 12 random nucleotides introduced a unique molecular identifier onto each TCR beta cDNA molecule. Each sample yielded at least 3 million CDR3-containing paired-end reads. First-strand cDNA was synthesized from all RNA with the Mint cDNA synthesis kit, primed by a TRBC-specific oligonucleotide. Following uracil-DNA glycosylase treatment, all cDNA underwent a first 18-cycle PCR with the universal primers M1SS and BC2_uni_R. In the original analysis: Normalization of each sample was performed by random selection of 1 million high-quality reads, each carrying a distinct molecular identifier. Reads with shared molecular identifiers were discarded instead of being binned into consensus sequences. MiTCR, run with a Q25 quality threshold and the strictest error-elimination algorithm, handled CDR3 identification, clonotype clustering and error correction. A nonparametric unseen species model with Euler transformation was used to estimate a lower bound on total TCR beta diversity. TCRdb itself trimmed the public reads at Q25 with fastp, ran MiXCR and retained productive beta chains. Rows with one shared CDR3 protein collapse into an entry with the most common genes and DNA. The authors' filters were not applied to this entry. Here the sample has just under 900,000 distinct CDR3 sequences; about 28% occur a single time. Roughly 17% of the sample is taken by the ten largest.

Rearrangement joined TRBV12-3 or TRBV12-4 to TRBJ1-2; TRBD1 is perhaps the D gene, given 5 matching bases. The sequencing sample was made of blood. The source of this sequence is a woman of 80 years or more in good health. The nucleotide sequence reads TGTGCCAGCACCATTTCCGAGGGGAACTATGGCTACACCTTC. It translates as CASTISEGNYGYTF.